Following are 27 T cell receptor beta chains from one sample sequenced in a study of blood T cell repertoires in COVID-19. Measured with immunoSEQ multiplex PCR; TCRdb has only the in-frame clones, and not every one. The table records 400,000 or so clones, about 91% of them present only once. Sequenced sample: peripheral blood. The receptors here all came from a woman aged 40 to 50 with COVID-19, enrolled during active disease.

DNA of the CDR3: TGCGCCAGCAGCCAAGAGAGATTCCTCTATGGCTACACCTTC. Protein: CASSQERFLYGYTF. The V gene is TRBV4-1, the J gene TRBJ1-2; D not certain. This CDR3 is 14 amino acids long. Germline V gene lookup returns CDR1 MGHRA and CDR2 YSYEKL. V was clipped by 0 bases and J by 4 bases, with 9 bases between them.

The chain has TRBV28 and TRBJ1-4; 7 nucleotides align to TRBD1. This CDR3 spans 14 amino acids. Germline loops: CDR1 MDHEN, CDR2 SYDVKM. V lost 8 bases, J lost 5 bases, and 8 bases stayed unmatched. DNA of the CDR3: TGTGCCAGCGGATTGGCAGGGGGAAATGAAAAACTGTTTTTT. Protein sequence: CASGLAGGNEKLFF.

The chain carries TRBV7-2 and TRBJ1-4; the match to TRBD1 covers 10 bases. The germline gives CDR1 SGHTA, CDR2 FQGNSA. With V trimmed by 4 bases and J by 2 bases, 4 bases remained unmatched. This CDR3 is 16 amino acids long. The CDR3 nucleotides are TGTGCCAGCAGCTCGGACAGGGGGTTGACTAATGAAAAACTGTTTTTT. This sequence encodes CASSSDRGLTNEKLFF.

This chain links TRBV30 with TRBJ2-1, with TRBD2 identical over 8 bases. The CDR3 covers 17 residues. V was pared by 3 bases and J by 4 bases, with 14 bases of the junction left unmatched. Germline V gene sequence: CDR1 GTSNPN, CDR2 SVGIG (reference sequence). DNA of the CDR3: TGTGCCTGGAGCGGGGGGGGCCAGTCCGATTATTACAATGAGCAGTTCTTC. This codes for CAWSGGGQSDYYNEQFF.

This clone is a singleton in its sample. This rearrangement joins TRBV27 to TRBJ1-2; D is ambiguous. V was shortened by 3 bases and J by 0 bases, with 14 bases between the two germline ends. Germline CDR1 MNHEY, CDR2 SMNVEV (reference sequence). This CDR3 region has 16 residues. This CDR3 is CASSFRAGAPNYGYTF. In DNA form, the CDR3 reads TGTGCCAGCAGTTTCCGGGCGGGTGCTCCTAACTATGGCTACACCTTC.

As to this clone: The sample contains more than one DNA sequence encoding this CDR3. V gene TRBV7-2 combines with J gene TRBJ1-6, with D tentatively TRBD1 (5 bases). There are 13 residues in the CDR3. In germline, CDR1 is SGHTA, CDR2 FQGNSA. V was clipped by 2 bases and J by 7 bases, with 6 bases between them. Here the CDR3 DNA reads TGTGCCAGCAGCTTATACAGGAATTCACCCCTCCACTTT. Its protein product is CASSLYRNSPLHF.

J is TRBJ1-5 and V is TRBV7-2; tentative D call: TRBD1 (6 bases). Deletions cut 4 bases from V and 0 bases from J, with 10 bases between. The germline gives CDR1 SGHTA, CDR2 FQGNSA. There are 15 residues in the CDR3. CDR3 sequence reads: CASSSQGTSNQPQHF. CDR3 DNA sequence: TGTGCCAGCAGCTCACAGGGCACTAGCAATCAGCCCCAGCATTTT.

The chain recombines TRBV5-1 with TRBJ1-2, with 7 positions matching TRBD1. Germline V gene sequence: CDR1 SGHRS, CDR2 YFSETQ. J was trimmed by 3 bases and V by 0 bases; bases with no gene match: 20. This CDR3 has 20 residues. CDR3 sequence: CASSLGPSLSWSTGDYGYTF. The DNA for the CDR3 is TGCGCCAGCAGCTTGGGCCCGTCATTATCGTGGTCTACAGGGGACTATGGCTACACCTTC.

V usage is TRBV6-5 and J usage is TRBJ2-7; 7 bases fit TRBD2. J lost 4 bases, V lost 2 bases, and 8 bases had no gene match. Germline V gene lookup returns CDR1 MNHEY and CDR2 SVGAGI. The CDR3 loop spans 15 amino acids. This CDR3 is CASSYGLAEAYEQYF. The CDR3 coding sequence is TGTGCCAGCAGTTACGGCCTAGCGGAAGCGTACGAGCAGTACTTC.

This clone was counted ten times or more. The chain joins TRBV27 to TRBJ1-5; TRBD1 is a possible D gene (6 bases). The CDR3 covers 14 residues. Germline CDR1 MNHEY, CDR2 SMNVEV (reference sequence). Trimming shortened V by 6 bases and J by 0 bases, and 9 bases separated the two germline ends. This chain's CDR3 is CASSQDSSNQPQHF. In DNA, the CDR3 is TGTGCCAGCAGCCAGGACAGTAGCAATCAGCCCCAGCATTTT.

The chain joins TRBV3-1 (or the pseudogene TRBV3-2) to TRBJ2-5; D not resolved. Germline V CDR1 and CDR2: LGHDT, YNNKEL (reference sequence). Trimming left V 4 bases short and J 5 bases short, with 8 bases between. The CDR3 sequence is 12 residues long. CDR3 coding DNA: TGTGCCAGCAGCCCCTCCGCGGAGACCCAGTACTTC. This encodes CASSPSAETQYF.

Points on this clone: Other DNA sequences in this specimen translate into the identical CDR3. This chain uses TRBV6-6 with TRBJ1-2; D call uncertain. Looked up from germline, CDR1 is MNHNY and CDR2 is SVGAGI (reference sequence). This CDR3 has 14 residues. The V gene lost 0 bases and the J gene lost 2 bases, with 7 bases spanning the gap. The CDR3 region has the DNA TGTGCCAGCAGTTACTCATCGGGGAACTATGGCTACACCTTC. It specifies CASSYSSGNYGYTF.

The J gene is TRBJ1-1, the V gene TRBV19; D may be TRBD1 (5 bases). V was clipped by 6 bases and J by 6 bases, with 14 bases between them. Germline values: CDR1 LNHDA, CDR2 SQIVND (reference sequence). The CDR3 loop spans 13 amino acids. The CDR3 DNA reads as TGTGCCAGTAGCCCTCTACAGGCGGCTGAAGCTTTCTTT. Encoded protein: CASSPLQAAEAFF. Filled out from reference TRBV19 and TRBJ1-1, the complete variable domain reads DGGITQSPKYLFRKEGQNVTLSCEQNLNHDAMYWYRQDPGQGLRLIYYSQIVNDFQKGDIAEGYSVSREKKESFPLTVTSAQKNPTAFYLCASSPLQAAEAFFGQGTRLTVV.

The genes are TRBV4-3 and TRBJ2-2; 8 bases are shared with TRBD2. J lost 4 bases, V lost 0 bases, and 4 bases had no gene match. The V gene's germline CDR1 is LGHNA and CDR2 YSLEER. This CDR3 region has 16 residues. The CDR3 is CASSQEAGEGTGELFF. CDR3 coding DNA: TGCGCCAGCAGCCAAGAAGCGGGAGAGGGCACCGGGGAGCTGTTTTTT.

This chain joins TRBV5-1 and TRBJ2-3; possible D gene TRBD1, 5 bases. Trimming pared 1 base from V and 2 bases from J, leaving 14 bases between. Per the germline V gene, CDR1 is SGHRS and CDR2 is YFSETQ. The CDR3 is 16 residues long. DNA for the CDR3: TGCGCCAGCAGCTTGTATGGCCAGGGCCTCACAGATACGCAGTATTTT. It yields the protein CASSLYGQGLTDTQYF.

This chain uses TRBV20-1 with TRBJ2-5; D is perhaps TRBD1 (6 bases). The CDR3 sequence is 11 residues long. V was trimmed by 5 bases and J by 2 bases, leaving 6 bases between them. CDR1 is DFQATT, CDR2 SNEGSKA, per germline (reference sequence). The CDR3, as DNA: TGCAGTGCTGGACAGCAAGAGACCCAGTACTTC. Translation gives CSAGQQETQYF.

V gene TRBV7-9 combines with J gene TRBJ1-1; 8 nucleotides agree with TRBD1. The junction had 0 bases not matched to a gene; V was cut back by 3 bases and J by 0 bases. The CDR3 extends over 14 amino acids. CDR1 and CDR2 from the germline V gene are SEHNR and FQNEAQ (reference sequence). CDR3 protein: CASSLDRVNTEAFF. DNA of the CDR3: TGTGCCAGCAGCTTGGACAGGGTGAACACTGAAGCTTTCTTT.

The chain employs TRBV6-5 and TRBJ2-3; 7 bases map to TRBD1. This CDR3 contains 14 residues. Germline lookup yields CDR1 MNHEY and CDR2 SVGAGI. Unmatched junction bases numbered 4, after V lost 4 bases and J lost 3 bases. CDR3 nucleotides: TGTGCCAGCAGTTTGGACAGGCGGACAGATACGCAGTATTTT. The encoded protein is CASSLDRRTDTQYF.

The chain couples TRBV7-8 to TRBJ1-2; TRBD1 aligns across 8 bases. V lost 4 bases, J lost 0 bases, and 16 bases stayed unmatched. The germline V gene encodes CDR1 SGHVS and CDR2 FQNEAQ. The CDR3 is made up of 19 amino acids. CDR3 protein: CASSSHPKGQGLTNYGYTF. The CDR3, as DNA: TGTGCCAGCAGCTCGCACCCGAAAGGACAGGGCCTTACTAACTATGGCTACACCTTC. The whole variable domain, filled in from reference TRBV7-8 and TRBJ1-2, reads GAGVSQSPRYKVAKRGQDVALRCDPISGHVSLFWYQQALGQGPEFLTYFQNEAQLDKSGLPSDRFFAERPEGSVSTLKIQRTQQEDSAVYLCASSSHPKGQGLTNYGYTFGSGTRLTVV.

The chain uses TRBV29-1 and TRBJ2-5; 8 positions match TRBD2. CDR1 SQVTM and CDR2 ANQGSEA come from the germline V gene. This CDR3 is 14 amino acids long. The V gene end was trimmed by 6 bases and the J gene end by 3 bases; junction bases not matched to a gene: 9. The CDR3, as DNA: TGCAGCGTGGCGGTCTGGCGGGAGGAAGAGACCCAGTACTTC. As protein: CSVAVWREEETQYF. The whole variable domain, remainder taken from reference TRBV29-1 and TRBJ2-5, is SAVISQKPSRDICQRGTSLTIQCQVDSQVTMMFWYRQQPGQSLTLIATANQGSEATYESGFVIDKFPISRPNLTFSTLTVSNMSPEDSSIYLCSVAVWREEETQYFGPGTRLLVL.

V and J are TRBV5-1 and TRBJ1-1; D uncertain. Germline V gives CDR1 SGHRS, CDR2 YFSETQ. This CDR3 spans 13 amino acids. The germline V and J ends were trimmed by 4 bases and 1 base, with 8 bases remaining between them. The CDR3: CASSMDGNTEAFF. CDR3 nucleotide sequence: TGCGCCAGCAGCATGGACGGGAACACTGAAGCTTTCTTT.

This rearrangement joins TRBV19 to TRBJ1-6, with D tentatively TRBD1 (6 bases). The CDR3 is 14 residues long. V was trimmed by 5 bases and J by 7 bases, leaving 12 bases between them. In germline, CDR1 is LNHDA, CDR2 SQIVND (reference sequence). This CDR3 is CASSPDRMNSPLHF. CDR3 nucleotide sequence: TGTGCCAGTAGTCCCGACAGGATGAATTCACCCCTCCACTTT.

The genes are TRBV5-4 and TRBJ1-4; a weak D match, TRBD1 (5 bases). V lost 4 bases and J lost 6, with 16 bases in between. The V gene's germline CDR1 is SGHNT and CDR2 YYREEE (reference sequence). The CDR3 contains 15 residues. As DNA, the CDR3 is TGTGCCAGCAGCCCTGATGGCCCGGGGGATGAAAAACTGTTTTTT. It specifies CASSPDGPGDEKLFF.

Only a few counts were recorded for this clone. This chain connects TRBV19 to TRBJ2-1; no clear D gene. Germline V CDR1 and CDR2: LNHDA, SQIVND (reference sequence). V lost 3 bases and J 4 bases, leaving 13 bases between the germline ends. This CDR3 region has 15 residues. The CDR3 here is CASSMSVPDYNEQFF. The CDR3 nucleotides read TGTGCCAGTAGTATGAGTGTGCCCGATTACAATGAGCAGTTCTTC.

The CDR3 DNA follows: TGTGCCAGCAGTTACTCTGTTATCGGTTATGAGCAGTTCTTC. Amino acid sequence: CASSYSVIGYEQFF. The rearrangement links TRBV6-5 to TRBJ2-1, with unresolved D. V was trimmed by 0 bases and J by 8 bases, leaving 11 bases between them. Looked up from germline, CDR1 is MNHEY and CDR2 is SVGAGI. CDR3 size: 14 residues.

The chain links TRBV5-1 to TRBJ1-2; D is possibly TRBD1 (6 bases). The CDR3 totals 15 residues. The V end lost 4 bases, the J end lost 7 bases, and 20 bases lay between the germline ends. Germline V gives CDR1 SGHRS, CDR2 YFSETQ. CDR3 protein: CASSPTPGAGSGYTF. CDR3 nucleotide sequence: TGCGCCAGCAGCCCCACCCCAGGGGCGGGTAGTGGCTACACCTTC.

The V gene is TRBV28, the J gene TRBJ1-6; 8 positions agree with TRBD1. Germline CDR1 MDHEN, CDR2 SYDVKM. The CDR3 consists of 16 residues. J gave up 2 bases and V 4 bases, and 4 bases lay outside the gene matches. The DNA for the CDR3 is TGTGCCAGCAGTTCCGGACAGGGCCCCTATAATTCACCCCTCCACTTT. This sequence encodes CASSSGQGPYNSPLHF.